The T cell receptor (beta chain) described here comes from a study of blood T cells in healthy people across ages. General study results and limits: In older individuals, TCR beta diversity per million T cells was lower, falling roughly linearly with age.

A J-beta primer mix and a sample-barcoded 5' primer were used in a second PCR of about 7 to 12 cycles. One entry per CDR3 protein, called by TCRdb with MiXCR from the 5' RACE reads. Here the sample spans under 750,000 distinct CDR3 sequences, 40% to 55% being singletons. This clonotype was seen more than once but under ten times. Its antigen is not identified. The CDR3 extends over 16 amino acids. CDR1 is SGHRS, CDR2 YFSETQ, per germline. V lost 1 base, J lost 6 bases, and 5 bases stayed unmatched. The TCR sequence derives from a man at least 80 years old in good health. This chain joins TRBV5-1 and TRBJ2-1, with TRBD2 matching 12 bases. The source material was blood. The CDR3 here is CASSLIPSGRGNEQFF. DNA for the CDR3: TGCGCCAGCAGCTTGATTCCTAGCGGGAGGGGCAATGAGCAGTTCTTC. Complete variable domain (other parts from reference TRBV5-1 and TRBJ2-1): KAGVTQTPRYLIKTRGQQVTLSCSPISGHRSVSWYQQTPGQGLQFLFEYFSETQRNKGNFPGRFSGRQFSNSRSEMNVSTLELGDSALYLCASSLIPSGRGNEQFFGPGTRLTVL.